This T cell receptor beta chain was identified in a study of blood T cell repertoires in COVID-19. Study background: Acute and convalescent COVID-19 samples came from the United States, Italy and Spain. Sources were T cells, B-cell-depleted T cells, or PBMCs; the material itself was cDNA or gDNA.

Germline CDR1 SGHVS, CDR2 FQNEAQ. Trimming cost V 5 bases and J 7 bases; bases outside gene matches: 11. CDR3 size: 16 residues. Assay used: immunoSEQ multiplex PCR; TCRdb lists only in-frame clones, some missing. Found here are about 170,000 clones, 82% of them singletons; the top ten hold roughly 7%. Sequencing input: peripheral blood. This sequence originates from a middle-aged woman with COVID-19, enrolled during active disease. V is TRBV7-8 and J is TRBJ2-7, with TRBD2 matching over 13 bases. Here the CDR3 DNA reads TGTGCCAGCAGCCCACGGACTAGCGGGAGTGGTAAAGAGCAGTACTTC. Translation: CASSPRTSGSGKEQYF.